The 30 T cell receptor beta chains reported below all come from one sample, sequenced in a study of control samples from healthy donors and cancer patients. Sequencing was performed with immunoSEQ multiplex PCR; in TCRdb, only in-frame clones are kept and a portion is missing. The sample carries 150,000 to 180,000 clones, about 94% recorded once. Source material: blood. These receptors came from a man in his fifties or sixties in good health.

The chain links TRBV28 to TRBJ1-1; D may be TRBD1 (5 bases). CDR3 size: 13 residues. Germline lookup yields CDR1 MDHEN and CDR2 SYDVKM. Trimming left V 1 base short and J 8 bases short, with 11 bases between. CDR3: CASSLFPGGEAFF. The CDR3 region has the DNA TGTGCCAGCAGTTTATTCCCGGGGGGGGAAGCTTTCTTT. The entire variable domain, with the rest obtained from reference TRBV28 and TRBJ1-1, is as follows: DVKVTQSSRYLVKRTGEKVFLECVQDMDHENMFWYRQDPGLGLRLIYFSYDVKMKEKGDIPEGYSVSREKKERFSLILESASTNQTSMYLCASSLFPGGEAFFGQGTRLTVV.

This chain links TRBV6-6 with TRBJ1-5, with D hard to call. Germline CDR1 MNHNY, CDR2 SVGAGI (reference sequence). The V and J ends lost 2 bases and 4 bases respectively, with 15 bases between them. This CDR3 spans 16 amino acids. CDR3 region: CASSYHGEASNQPQHF. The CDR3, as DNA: TGTGCCAGCAGTTACCACGGGGAGGCGTCGAATCAGCCCCAGCATTTT.

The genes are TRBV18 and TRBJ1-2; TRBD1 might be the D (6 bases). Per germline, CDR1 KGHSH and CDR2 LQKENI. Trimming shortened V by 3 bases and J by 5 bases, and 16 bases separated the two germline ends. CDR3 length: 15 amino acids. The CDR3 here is CASSPSQKGQYGYTF. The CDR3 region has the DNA TGTGCCAGCTCACCGTCCCAGAAAGGACAGTATGGCTACACCTTC.

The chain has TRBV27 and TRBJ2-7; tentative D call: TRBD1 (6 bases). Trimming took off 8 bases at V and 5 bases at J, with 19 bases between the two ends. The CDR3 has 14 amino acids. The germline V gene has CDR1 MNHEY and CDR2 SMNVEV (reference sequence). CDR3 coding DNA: TGTGCCAGCCAGGGGACAAGGGGAATGAACGAGCAGTACTTC. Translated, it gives CASQGTRGMNEQYF.

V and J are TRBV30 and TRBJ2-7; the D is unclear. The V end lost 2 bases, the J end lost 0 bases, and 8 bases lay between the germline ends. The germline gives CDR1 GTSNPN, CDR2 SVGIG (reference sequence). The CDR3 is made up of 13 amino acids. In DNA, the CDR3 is TGTGCCTGGAGTAGCAGAAGCTCCTACGAGCAGTACTTC. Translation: CAWSSRSSYEQYF.

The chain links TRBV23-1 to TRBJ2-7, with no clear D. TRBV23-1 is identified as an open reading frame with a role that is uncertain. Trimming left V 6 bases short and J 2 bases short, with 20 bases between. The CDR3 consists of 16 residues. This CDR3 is CASSPGIPASAYEQYF. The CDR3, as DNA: TGCGCCAGCAGCCCCGGAATTCCGGCCTCGGCCTACGAGCAGTACTTC.

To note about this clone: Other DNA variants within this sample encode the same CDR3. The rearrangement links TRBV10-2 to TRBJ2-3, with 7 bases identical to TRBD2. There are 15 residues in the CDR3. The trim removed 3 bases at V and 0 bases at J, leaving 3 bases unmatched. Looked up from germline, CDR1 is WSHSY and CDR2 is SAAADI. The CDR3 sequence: CASSDLAVSTDTQYF. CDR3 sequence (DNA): TGCGCCAGCAGTGATCTAGCGGTTAGCACAGATACGCAGTATTTT.

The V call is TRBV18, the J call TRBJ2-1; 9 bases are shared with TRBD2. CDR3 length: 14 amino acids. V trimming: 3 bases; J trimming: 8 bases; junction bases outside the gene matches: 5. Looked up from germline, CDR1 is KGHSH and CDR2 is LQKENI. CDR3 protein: CASSPGLALYEQFF. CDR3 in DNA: TGTGCCAGCTCACCGGGACTAGCTCTCTATGAGCAGTTCTTC. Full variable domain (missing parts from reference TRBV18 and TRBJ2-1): NAGVMQNPRHLVRRRGQEARLRCSPMKGHSHVYWYRQLPEEGLKFMVYLQKENIIDESGMPKERFSAEFPKEGPSILRIQQVVRGDSAAYFCASSPGLALYEQFFGPGTRLTVL.

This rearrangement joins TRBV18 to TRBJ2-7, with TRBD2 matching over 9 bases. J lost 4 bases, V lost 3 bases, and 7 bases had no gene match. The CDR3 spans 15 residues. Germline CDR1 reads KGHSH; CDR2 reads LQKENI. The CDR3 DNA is TGTGCCAGCTCACCGGTAGCGGGAGTGTTATACGAGCAGTACTTC. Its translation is CASSPVAGVLYEQYF.

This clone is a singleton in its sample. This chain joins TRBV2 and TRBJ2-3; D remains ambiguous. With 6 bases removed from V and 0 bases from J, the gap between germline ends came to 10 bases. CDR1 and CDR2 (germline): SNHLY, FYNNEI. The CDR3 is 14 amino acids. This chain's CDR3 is CASRVGGSTDTQYF. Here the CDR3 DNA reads TGTGCCAGCAGGGTGGGCGGCAGCACAGATACGCAGTATTTT.

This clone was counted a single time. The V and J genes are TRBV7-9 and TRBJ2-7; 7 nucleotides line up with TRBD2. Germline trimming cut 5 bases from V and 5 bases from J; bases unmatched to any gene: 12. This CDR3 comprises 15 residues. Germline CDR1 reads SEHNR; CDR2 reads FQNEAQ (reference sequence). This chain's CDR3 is CASSQYLAAFDEQYF. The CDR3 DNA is TGTGCCAGCAGCCAGTACCTAGCGGCGTTTGACGAGCAGTACTTC.

Here the CDR3 DNA reads TGCGCCAGCAGCCCCGGGACAGGGGTTGAGCAGTACTTC. It codes for CASSPGTGVEQYF. The gene calls are TRBV5-1 and TRBJ2-7; 10 nucleotides match TRBD1. Germline CDR1 is SGHRS and CDR2 is YFSETQ. V lost 4 bases, J lost 7 bases, and 5 bases stayed unmatched. The CDR3 length is 13 residues.

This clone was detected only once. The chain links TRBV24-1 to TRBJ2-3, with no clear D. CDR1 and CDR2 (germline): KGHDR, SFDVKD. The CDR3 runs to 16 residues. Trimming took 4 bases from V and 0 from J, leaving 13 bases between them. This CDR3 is CATSDHRASSTDTQYF. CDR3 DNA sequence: TGTGCCACCAGTGACCACCGGGCCTCTAGCACAGATACGCAGTATTTT.

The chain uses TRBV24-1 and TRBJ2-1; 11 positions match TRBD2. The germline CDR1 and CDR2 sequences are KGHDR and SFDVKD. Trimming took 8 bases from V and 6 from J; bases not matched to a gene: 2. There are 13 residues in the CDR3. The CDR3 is CATTGLAANEQFF. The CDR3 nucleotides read TGTGCCACCACGGGACTAGCGGCCAATGAGCAGTTCTTC.

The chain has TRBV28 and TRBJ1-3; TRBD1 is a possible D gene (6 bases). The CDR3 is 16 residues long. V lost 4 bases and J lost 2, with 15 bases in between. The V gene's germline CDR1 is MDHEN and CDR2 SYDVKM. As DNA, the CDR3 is TGTGCCAGCAGTTCCCGGGACAACAGACCTGGAAACACCATATATTTT. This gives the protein CASSSRDNRPGNTIYF.

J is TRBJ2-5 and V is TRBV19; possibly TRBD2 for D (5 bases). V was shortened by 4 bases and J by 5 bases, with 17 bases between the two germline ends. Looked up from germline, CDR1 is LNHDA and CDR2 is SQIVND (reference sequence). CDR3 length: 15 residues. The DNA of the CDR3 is TGTGCCAGTAGTAGTAACGGGATATCAGTCGAGACCCAGTACTTC. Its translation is CASSSNGISVETQYF.

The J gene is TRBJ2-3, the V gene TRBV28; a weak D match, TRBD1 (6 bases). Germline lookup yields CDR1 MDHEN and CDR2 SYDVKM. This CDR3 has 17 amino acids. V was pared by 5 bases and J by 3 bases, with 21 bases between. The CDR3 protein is CASSTKRTGHSTDTQYF. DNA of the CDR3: TGTGCCAGCAGTACAAAAAGGACGGGACACAGTACAGATACGCAGTATTTT.

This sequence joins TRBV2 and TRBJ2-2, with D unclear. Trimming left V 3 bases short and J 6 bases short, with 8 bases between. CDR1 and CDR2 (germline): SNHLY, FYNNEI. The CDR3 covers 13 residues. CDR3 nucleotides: TGTGCCAGCAGTGACGGGCTGGCCGGGGAGCTGTTTTTT. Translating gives CASSDGLAGELFF. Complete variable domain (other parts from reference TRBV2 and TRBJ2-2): EPEVTQTPSHQVTQMGQEVILRCVPISNHLYFYWYRQILGQKVEFLVSFYNNEISEKSEIFDDQFSVERPDGSNFTLKIRSTKLEDSAMYFCASSDGLAGELFFGEGSRLTVL.

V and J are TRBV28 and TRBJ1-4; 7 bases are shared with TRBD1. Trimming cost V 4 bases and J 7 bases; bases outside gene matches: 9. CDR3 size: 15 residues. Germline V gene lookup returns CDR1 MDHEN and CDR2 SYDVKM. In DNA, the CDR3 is TGTGCCAGCAGTTCCGGACAGGTTGGGGGTGAAAAACTGTTTTTT. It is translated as CASSSGQVGGEKLFF.

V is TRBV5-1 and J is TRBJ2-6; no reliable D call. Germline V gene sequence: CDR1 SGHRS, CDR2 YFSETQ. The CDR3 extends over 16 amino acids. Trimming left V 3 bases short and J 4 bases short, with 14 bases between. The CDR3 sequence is CASSSAPGAGANVLTF. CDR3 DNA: TGCGCCAGCAGCTCGGCTCCAGGAGCCGGGGCCAACGTCCTGACTTTC.

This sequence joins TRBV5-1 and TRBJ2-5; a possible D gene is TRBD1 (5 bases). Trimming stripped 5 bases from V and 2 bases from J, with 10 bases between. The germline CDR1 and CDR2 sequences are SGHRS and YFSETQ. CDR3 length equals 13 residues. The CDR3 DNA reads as TGCGCCAGCAGAGGGGTGATGCAAGAGACCCAGTACTTC. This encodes CASRGVMQETQYF.

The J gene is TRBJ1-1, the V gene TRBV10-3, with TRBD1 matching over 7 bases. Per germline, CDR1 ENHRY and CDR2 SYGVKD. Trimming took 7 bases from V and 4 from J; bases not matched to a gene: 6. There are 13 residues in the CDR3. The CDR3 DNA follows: TGTGCCATCACGACAGGGAGAGGCACTGAAGCTTTCTTT. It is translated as CAITTGRGTEAFF.

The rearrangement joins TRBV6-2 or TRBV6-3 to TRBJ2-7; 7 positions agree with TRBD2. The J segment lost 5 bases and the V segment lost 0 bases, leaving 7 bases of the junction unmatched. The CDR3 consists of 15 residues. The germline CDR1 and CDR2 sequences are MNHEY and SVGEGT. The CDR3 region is CASSYSMRGRHEQYF. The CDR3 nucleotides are TGTGCCAGCAGTTACTCGATGCGGGGGAGACACGAGCAGTACTTC.

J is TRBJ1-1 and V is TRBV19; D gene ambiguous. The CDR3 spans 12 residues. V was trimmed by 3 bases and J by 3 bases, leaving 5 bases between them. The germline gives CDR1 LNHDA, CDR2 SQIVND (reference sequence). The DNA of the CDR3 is TGTGCCAGTAGTATGAGCTACACTGAAGCTTTCTTT. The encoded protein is CASSMSYTEAFF.

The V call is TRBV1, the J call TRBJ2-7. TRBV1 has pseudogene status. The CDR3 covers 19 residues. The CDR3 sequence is CTSSQHAFPRAGSWYEQYF. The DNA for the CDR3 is TGCACCAGCAGCCAGCATGCCTTCCCACGGGCAGGGAGTTGGTACGAGCAGTACTTC.

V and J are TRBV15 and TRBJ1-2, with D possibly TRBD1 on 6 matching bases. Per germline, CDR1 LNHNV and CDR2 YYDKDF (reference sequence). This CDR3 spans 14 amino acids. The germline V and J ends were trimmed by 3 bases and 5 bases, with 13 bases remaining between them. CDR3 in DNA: TGTGCCACCAGCAGGGAGGACAGTATTTATGGCTACACCTTC. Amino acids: CATSREDSIYGYTF. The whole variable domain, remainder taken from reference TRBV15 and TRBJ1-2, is DAMVIQNPRYQVTQFGKPVTLSCSQTLNHNVMYWYQQKSSQAPKLLFHYYDKDFNNEADTPDNFQSRRPNTSFCFLDIRSPGLGDTAMYLCATSREDSIYGYTFGSGTRLTVV.

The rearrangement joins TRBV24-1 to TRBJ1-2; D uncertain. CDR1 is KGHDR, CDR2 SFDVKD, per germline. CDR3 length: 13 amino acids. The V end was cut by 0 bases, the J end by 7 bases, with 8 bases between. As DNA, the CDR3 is TGTGCCACCAGTGATTTGGCTTCGGGTGGCTACACCTTC. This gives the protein CATSDLASGGYTF.

The CDR3 is CASSLGDIGQAVTYEQYF. In DNA form, the CDR3 reads TGCGCCAGCAGCTTGGGAGATATCGGACAGGCTGTCACCTACGAGCAGTACTTC. The rearrangement uses TRBV5-1 and TRBJ2-7; the match to TRBD1 covers 7 bases. Trimming removed 0 bases from V and 2 bases from J; junction bases left unmatched: 14. The CDR3 has 18 amino acids. Germline V gives CDR1 SGHRS, CDR2 YFSETQ.

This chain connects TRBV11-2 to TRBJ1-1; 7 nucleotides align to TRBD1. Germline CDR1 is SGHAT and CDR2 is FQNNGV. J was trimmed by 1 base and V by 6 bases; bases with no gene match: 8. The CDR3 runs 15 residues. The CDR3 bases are TGTGCCAGCAGATCCCCGGGACAGAGGAACACTGAAGCTTTCTTT. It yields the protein CASRSPGQRNTEAFF.

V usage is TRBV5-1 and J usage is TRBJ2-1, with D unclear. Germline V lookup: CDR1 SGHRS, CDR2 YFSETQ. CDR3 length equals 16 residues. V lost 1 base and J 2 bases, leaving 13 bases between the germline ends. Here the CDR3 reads CASSLRGTKPYNEQFF. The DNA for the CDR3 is TGCGCCAGCAGCTTGAGAGGCACCAAGCCCTACAATGAGCAGTTCTTC.